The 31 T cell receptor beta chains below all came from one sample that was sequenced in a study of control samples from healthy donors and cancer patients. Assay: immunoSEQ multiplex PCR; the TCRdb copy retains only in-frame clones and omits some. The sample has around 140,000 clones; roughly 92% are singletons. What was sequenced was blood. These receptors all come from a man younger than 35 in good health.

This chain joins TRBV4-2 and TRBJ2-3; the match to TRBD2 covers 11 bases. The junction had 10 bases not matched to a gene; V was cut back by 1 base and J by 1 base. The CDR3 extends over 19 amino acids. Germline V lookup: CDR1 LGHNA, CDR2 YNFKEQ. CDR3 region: CASSQARPATSGGTDTQYF. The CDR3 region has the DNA TGTGCCAGCAGCCAAGCACGGCCCGCGACTAGCGGGGGCACAGATACGCAGTATTTT.

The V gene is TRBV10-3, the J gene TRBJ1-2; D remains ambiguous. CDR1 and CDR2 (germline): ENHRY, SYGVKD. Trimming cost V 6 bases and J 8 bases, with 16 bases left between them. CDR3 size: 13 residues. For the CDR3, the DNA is TGTGCCATCAGCCTGGACCTGGAAAGGGGCTACACCTTC. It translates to CAISLDLERGYTF.

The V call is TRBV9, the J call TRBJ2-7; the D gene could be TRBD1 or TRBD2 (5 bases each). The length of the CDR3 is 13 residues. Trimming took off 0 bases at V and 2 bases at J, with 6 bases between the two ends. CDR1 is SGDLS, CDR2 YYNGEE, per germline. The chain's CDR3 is CASSVGDPYEQYF. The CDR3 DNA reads TGTGCCAGCAGCGTAGGGGACCCCTACGAGCAGTACTTC. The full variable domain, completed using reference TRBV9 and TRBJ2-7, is DSGVTQTPKHLITATGQRVTLRCSPRSGDLSVYWYQQSLDQGLQFLIQYYNGEERAKGNILERFSAQQFPDLHSELNLSSLELGDSALYFCASSVGDPYEQYFGPGTRLTVT.

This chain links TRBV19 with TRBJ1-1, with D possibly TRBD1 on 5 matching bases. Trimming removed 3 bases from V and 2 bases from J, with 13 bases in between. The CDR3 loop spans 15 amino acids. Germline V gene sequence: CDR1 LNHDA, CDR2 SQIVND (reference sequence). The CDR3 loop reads CASSIIGQGNTEAFF. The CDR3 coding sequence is TGTGCCAGTAGTATCATAGGGCAGGGCAACACTGAAGCTTTCTTT.

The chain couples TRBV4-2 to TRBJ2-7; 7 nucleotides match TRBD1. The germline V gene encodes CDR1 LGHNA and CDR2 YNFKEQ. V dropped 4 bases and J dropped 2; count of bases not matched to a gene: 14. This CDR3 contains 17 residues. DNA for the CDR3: TGTGCCAGCAGCCGAAGAGGAACCGGGACAGAAGCCTACGAGCAGTACTTC. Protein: CASSRRGTGTEAYEQYF.

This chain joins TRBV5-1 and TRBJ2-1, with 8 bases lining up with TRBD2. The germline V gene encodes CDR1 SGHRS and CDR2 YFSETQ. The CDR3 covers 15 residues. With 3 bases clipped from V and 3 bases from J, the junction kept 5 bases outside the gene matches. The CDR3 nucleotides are TGCGCCAGCAGCTCTCGGGGGGGCTTCTACAATGAGCAGTTCTTC. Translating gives CASSSRGGFYNEQFF.

The CDR3 DNA reads as TGTGCCAGTAGGCGGACAGGGGTGGACACTGAAGCTTTCTTT. Its protein is CASRRTGVDTEAFF. The genes are TRBV19 and TRBJ1-1, with 9 bases fitting TRBD1. The germline V gene has CDR1 LNHDA and CDR2 SQIVND (reference sequence). J was trimmed by 3 bases and V by 6 bases; bases with no gene match: 5. This CDR3 comprises 14 residues.

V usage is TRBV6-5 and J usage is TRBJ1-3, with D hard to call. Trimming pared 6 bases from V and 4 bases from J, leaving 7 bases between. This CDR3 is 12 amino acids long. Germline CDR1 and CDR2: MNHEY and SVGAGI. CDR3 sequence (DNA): TGTGCCAGCAGGACTACCGGAAACACCATATATTTT. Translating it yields CASRTTGNTIYF.

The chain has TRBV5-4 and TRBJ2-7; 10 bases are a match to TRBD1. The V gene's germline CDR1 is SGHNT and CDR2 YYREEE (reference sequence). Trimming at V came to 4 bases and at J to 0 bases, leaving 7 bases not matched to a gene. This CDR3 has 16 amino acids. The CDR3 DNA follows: TGTGCCAGCAGCCCGCTAGGGACAGGGGTCTCCTACGAGCAGTACTTC. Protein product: CASSPLGTGVSYEQYF.

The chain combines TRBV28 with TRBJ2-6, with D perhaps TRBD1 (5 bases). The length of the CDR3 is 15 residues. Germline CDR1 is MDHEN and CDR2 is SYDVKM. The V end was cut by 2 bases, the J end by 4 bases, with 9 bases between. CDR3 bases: TGTGCCAGCAGTTTAATGGGGCCAGGGGCCAACGTCCTGACTTTC. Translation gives CASSLMGPGANVLTF.

The CDR3 loop reads CATRGATANYGYTF. CDR3 sequence (DNA): TGTGCCACCCGGGGGGCGACAGCTAACTATGGCTACACCTTC. The V gene is TRBV2, the J gene TRBJ1-2, with D tentatively TRBD1 (6 bases). V lost 10 bases to trimming and J lost 0 bases, with 15 bases between them. Per germline, CDR1 SNHLY and CDR2 FYNNEI. CDR3 size: 14 residues. Complete variable domain (other parts from reference TRBV2 and TRBJ1-2): EPEVTQTPSHQVTQMGQEVILRCVPISNHLYFYWYRQILGQKVEFLVSFYNNEISEKSEIFDDQFSVERPDGSNFTLKIRSTKLEDSAMYFCATRGATANYGYTFGSGTRLTVV.

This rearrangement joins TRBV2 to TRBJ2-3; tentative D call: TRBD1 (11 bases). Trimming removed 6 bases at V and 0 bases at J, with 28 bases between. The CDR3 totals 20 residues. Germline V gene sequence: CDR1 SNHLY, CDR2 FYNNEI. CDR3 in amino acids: CASRPGQGALAGESTDTQYF. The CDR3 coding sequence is TGTGCCAGCAGGCCCGGACAGGGGGCTCTAGCGGGGGAGAGCACAGATACGCAGTATTTT. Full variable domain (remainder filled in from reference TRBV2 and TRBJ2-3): EPEVTQTPSHQVTQMGQEVILRCVPISNHLYFYWYRQILGQKVEFLVSFYNNEISEKSEIFDDQFSVERPDGSNFTLKIRSTKLEDSAMYFCASRPGQGALAGESTDTQYFGPGTRLTVL.

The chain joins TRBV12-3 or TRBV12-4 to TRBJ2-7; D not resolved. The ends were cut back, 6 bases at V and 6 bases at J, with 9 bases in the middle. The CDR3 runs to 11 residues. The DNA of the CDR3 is TGTGCCAGCAGAACTAACTTCGAGCAGTACTTC. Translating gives CASRTNFEQYF.

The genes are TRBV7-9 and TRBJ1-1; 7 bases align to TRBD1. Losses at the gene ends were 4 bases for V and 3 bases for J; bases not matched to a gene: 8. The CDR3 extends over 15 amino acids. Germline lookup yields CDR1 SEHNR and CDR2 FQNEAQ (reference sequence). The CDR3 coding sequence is TGTGCCAGCAGCTCTCCCCACAGGGGACACACTGAAGCTTTCTTT. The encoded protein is CASSSPHRGHTEAFF.

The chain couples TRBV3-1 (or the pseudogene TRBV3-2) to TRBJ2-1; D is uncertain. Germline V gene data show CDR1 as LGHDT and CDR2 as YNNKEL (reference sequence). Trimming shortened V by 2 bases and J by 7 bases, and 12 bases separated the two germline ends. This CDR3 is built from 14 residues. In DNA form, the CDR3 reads TGTGCCAGCAGCCAATACCTTGTCGGAAATGAGCAGTTCTTC. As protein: CASSQYLVGNEQFF.

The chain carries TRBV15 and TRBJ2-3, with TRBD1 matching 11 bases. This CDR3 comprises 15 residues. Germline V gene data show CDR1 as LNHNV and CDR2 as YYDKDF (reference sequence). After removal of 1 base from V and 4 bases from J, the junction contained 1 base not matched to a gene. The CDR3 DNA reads TGTGCCACCAGCAGAGGGACAGGGGGCGCAGATACGCAGTATTTT. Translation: CATSRGTGGADTQYF.

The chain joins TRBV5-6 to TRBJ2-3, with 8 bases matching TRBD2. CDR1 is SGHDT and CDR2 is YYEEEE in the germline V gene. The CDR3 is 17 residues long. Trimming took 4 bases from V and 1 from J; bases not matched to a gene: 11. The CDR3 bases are TGTGCCAGCAGCGCAGGACTAGCCTTCGATGGCACAGATACGCAGTATTTT. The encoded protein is CASSAGLAFDGTDTQYF.

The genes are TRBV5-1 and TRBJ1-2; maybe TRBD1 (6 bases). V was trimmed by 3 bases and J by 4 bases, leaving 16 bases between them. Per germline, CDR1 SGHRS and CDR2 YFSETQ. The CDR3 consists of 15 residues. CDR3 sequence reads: CASSSGQISPYGYTF. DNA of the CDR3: TGCGCCAGCAGCTCAGGACAGATATCTCCCTATGGCTACACCTTC.

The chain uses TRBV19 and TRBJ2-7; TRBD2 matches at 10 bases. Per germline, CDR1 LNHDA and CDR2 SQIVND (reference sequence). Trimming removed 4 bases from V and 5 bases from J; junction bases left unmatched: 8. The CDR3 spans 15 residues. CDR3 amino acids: CASSTSGGLLNEQYF. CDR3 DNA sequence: TGTGCCAGTAGTACTAGCGGGGGCCTCCTGAACGAGCAGTACTTC.

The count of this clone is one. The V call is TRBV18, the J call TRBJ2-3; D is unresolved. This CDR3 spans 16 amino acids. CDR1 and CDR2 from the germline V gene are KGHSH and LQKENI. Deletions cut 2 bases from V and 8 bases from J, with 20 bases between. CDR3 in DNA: TGTGCCAGCTCACCATCCGGGCCTTGGACGGCAGGTACGCAGTATTTT. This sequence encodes CASSPSGPWTAGTQYF.

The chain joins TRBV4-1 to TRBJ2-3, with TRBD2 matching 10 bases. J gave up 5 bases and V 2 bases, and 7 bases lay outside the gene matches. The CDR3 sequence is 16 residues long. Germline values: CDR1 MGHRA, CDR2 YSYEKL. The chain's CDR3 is CASSQQAGGPGDTQYF. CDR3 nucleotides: TGCGCCAGCAGCCAACAAGCGGGGGGGCCGGGAGATACGCAGTATTTT.

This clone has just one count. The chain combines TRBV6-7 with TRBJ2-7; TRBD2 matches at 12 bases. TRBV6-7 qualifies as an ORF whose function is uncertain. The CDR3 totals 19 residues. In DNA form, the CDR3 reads TGTGTCACCTCATACGGTGTTGGACTAGCGGGGTTACGTGTCTACGAGCAGTACTTC. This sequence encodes CVTSYGVGLAGLRVYEQYF.

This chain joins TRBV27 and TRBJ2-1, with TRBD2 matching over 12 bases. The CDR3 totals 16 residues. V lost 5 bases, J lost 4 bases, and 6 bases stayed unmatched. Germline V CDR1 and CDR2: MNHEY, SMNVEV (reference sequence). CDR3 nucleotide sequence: TGTGCCAGCAGTGGACAAGGGACTAGCGGGTACAATGAGCAGTTCTTC. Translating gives CASSGQGTSGYNEQFF.

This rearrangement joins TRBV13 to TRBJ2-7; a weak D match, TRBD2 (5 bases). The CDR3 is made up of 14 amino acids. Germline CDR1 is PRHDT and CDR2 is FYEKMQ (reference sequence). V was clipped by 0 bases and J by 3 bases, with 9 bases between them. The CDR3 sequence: CASSLGPGNYEQYF. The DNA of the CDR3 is TGTGCCAGCAGCTTAGGCCCGGGGAACTACGAGCAGTACTTC.

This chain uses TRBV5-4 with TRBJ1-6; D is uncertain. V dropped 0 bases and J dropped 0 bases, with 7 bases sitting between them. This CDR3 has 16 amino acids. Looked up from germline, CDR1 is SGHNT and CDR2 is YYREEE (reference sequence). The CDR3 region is CASSLDTNSYNSPLHF. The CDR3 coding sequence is TGTGCCAGCAGCTTGGACACAAACTCCTATAATTCACCCCTCCACTTT.

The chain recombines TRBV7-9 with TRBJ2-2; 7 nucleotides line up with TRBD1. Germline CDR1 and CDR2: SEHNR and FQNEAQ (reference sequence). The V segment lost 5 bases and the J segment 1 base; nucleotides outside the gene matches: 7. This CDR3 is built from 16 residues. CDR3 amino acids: CASSPRGRGNTGELFF. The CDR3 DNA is TGTGCCAGCAGCCCAAGGGGGCGAGGGAACACCGGGGAGCTGTTTTTT.

CDR3 sequence reads: CASSLTGRYTF. CDR3 bases: TGTGCCAGCAGTCTAACAGGGCGGTACACCTTC. The V call is TRBV12-3 or TRBV12-4, the J call TRBJ1-2, with D maybe TRBD1 (6 bases). With 5 bases removed from V and 11 bases from J, the gap between germline ends came to 12 bases. CDR3 length: 11 amino acids.

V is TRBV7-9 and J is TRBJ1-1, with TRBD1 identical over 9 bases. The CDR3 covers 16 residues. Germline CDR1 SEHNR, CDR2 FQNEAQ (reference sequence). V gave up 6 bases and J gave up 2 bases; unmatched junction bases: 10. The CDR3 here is CASSQTGQGRNTEAFF. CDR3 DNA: TGTGCCAGCAGTCAGACGGGACAGGGAAGAAACACTGAAGCTTTCTTT.

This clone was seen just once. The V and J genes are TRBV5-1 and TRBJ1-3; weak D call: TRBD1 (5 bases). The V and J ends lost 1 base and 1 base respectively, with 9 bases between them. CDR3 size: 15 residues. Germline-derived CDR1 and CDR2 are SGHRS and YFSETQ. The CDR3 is CASSLMQGSGNTIYF. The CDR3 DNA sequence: TGCGCCAGCAGCTTGATGCAGGGATCTGGAAACACCATATATTTT.

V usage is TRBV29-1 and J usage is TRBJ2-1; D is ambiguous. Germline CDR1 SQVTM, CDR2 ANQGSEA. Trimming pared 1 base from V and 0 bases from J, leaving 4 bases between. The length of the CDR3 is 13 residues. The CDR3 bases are TGCAGCGTTGAAGGGGTCTCCTACAATGAGCAGTTCTTC. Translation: CSVEGVSYNEQFF.

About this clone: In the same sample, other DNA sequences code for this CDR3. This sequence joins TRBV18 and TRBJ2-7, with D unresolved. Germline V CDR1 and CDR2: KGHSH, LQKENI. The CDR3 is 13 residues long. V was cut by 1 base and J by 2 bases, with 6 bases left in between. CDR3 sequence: CASSPQGAYEQYF. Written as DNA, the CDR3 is TGTGCCAGCTCACCACAGGGTGCCTACGAGCAGTACTTC.